Described below is a single T cell receptor beta chain sequence and its context. Its antigen is unidentified. This sample stems from a study of cytomegalovirus exposure and HLA in healthy donors. Looking at the study overall: Around 78 million unique TCRs, all from HLA-typed donors, were included in an early release of the data.

A multiplex PCR was run with 60 Vbeta primers and 13 Jbeta primers. Assay: immunoSEQ multiplex PCR; the TCRdb copy retains only in-frame clones and omits some. The table has fewer than 150,000 clones, approximately 15% seen once; the top ten hold roughly 2%. While unrecorded immune exposures were likely, the donors were nominally healthy when sampled. This CDR3 spans 15 amino acids. Germline loops: CDR1 SGHNT, CDR2 YYREEE (reference sequence). V lost 4 bases to trimming and J lost 0 bases; unmatched junction nucleotides: 3. Notes on the study in general: Certain indistinguishable V segments, among them TRBV6-2 and TRBV6-3, were excluded. An analysis done earlier found most TCR beta V segments productive about 90% or about 30% of the time.

This chain connects TRBV5-4 to TRBJ2-1, with 8 bases matching TRBD2. Material: PBMCs. This receptor was obtained from a woman aged 18-35 years in good health and CMV-seronegative. In DNA form, the CDR3 reads TGTGCCAGCAGCCTTAGCGGGGTCTCCTACAATGAGCAGTTCTTC. It codes for CASSLSGVSYNEQFF.